This T cell receptor (beta chain) was identified in a study of cytomegalovirus exposure and HLA in healthy donors. Study-level background: In an early release, HLA-typed donors contributed some 80 million unique TCR sequences.

The PCR used 60 Vbeta and 13 Jbeta primers. Data came from immunoSEQ multiplex PCR; TCRdb stores just in-frame clones and leaves some out. The sample yields under 150,000 clones, around 83% seen once. The CDR3 is 18 residues long. Looked up from germline, CDR1 is MNHEY and CDR2 is SMNVEV (reference sequence). V lost 6 bases and J 0 bases, leaving 21 bases between the germline ends. Sequences were obtained from PBMCs. V usage is TRBV27 and J usage is TRBJ2-1; maybe TRBD1 (6 bases). The sequence came from a girl aged 2 to 9 in good health and CMV-seronegative. The CDR3 region has the DNA TGTGCCAGCAGGATACAACCCTACAGGGATCTCTCCTACAATGAGCAGTTCTTC. Translating gives CASRIQPYRDLSYNEQFF.